This entry lists 21 T cell receptor beta chains sequenced from one sample in a study of CD8 T cells in ankylosing spondylitis (dated by TCRdb to about 2017). What the authors observed across the whole study: Blood from ankylosing spondylitis patients appeared to be characterized by a TCR beta motif made up of 8 or 9 highly homologous amino acid variants.

Preparation of the library involved 5' RACE. Sequencing was carried out with an Illumina HiSeq 2500. TCRdb trimmed the raw reads at Q25, called clones with MiXCR and kept productive beta chains. CDR3 protein duplicates are merged, each entry listing the most common genes and DNA. Here the sample has under 550,000 distinct CDR3 sequences; 26% occur a single time. The ten largest clones capture approximately 1% of the sample. These receptors lack a known antigen. Material for sequencing was blood, either unsorted or a sorted T cell fraction (not recorded which). The receptors shown here come from a male donor with ankylosing spondylitis.

V gene TRBV4-2 combines with J gene TRBJ2-1, with TRBD1 matching 9 bases. CDR3 length: 19 residues. The ends lost 4 bases at V and 2 bases at J; junction bases unmatched: 15. The germline V gene has CDR1 LGHNA and CDR2 YNFKEQ. CDR3 region: CASSLTGTGSLGAYNEQFF. The CDR3 bases are TGTGCCAGCAGCCTAACGGGGACAGGGAGCCTTGGGGCCTACAATGAGCAGTTCTTC.

The chain is built from TRBV2 and TRBJ2-3; 11 nucleotides match TRBD2. The J segment lost 4 bases and the V segment lost 6 bases, leaving 9 bases of the junction unmatched. Germline V CDR1 and CDR2: SNHLY, FYNNEI. The CDR3 sequence is 16 residues long. Here the CDR3 DNA reads TGTGCCAGCAGCACGAAAACTAGCGGGAGTCCAGATACGCAGTATTTT. This gives the protein CASSTKTSGSPDTQYF.

This clonotype was seen more than once but under ten times. J is TRBJ1-3 and V is TRBV18; D is unclear. Germline V gene lookup returns CDR1 KGHSH and CDR2 LQKENI. V lost 0 bases to trimming and J lost 0 bases, with 18 bases between them. The CDR3 spans 19 residues. In DNA form, the CDR3 reads TGTGCCAGCTCACCACCCATATTCACAAGGCCTGACTCTGGAAACACCATATATTTT. It specifies CASSPPIFTRPDSGNTIYF.

The rearrangement links TRBV5-1 to TRBJ1-3; weak D call: TRBD1 (5 bases). The CDR3 totals 14 residues. CDR1 is SGHRS, CDR2 YFSETQ, per germline. V shed 5 bases and J shed 0 bases, with 9 bases lying between them. In DNA, the CDR3 is TGCGCCAGCAGGCAGACAGTCTCTGGAAACACCATATATTTT. This gives the protein CASRQTVSGNTIYF.

This clonotype appeared a few times. The V gene is TRBV6-2 or TRBV6-3, the J gene TRBJ1-2; TRBD1 aligns across 7 bases. Trimming cost V 1 base and J 2 bases; bases outside gene matches: 7. The germline V gene has CDR1 MNHEY and CDR2 SVGEGT. The CDR3 sequence is 16 residues long. DNA for the CDR3: TGTGCCAGCAGTTACTACGGGACAGAAAAAAACTATGGCTACACCTTC. Its translation: CASSYYGTEKNYGYTF.

This sequence joins TRBV29-1 and TRBJ1-1; D uncertain. Per germline, CDR1 SQVTM and CDR2 ANQGSEA. This CDR3 is built from 11 residues. The germline V and J ends were trimmed by 0 bases and 9 bases, with 8 bases remaining between them. CDR3 in DNA: TGCAGCGTTGAAGAAGCGGGCAAAGCTTTCTTT. This translates into CSVEEAGKAFF.

The gene calls are TRBV10-1 and TRBJ2-5; D perhaps matches TRBD1 (6 bases). The CDR3 extends over 12 amino acids. The V gene lost 6 bases and the J gene lost 3 bases, with 8 bases spanning the gap. The V gene's germline CDR1 is WNHNN and CDR2 SYGVQD (reference sequence). CDR3 region: CASSHREETQYF. CDR3 bases: TGCGCCAGCAGCCACAGGGAAGAGACCCAGTACTTC.

This clonotype was recorded a few times. The chain couples TRBV12-3 or TRBV12-4 to TRBJ2-1; 14 bases are shared with TRBD2. The CDR3 sequence is 19 residues long. The V gene end was trimmed by 5 bases and the J gene end by 7 bases; junction bases not matched to a gene: 16. The DNA of the CDR3 is TGTGCCAGCAGTCCGCGATTGACTAGCGGGAGGGCCAAATGGAATGAGCAGTTCTTC. It is translated as CASSPRLTSGRAKWNEQFF.

The chain joins TRBV20-1 to TRBJ2-3; tentative D call: TRBD2 (6 bases). V was clipped by 0 bases and J by 0 bases, with 13 bases between them. Germline values: CDR1 DFQATT, CDR2 SNEGSKA (reference sequence). The CDR3 extends over 16 amino acids. CDR3 in DNA: TGCAGTGCTAGAGATTACGAGCTAGCGAGCACAGATACGCAGTATTTT. Encoded protein: CSARDYELASTDTQYF.

V usage is TRBV30 and J usage is TRBJ1-6; tentatively, D is TRBD1 (5 bases). The CDR3 totals 13 residues. V lost 1 base and J 5 bases, leaving 6 bases between the germline ends. Germline CDR1 is GTSNPN and CDR2 is SVGIG (reference sequence). The CDR3 spells CAWSGGNNSPLHF. The DNA of the CDR3 is TGTGCCTGGAGTGGGGGGAATAATTCACCCCTCCACTTT.

The chain combines TRBV2 with TRBJ2-5; D is possibly TRBD1 or TRBD2 (6 bases each). Per the germline V gene, CDR1 is SNHLY and CDR2 is FYNNEI. There are 18 residues in the CDR3. V gave up 4 bases and J gave up 2 bases, with 23 bases separating them. The CDR3 DNA is TGTGCCAGCAGTGGGCGTGGACAGTTCCTAGCGCCTCAAGAGACCCAGTACTTC. It codes for CASSGRGQFLAPQETQYF. The whole variable domain, filled in from reference TRBV2 and TRBJ2-5, reads EPEVTQTPSHQVTQMGQEVILRCVPISNHLYFYWYRQILGQKVEFLVSFYNNEISEKSEIFDDQFSVERPDGSNFTLKIRSTKLEDSAMYFCASSGRGQFLAPQETQYFGPGTRLLVL.

The sample holds a few counts of this clonotype. The chain recombines TRBV20-1 with TRBJ2-5; the D is unclear. The germline gives CDR1 DFQATT, CDR2 SNEGSKA (reference sequence). The CDR3 totals 12 residues. Trimming removed 4 bases at V and 2 bases at J, with 8 bases between. CDR3 coding DNA: TGCAGTGCTACCCCGCAGCAAGAGACCCAGTACTTC. Amino acids: CSATPQQETQYF.

This rearrangement joins TRBV20-1 to TRBJ2-1; 15 bases fit TRBD2. Trimming took 6 bases from V and 6 from J; bases not matched to a gene: 3. CDR3 size: 14 residues. Germline assignment: CDR1 DFQATT and CDR2 SNEGSKA (reference sequence). CDR3 DNA sequence: TGCAGTGCATGGACTAGCGGGAGGGGCAATGAGCAGTTCTTC. Its protein is CSAWTSGRGNEQFF.

This clonotype showed up just a few times. This chain links TRBV5-1 with TRBJ2-5; D uncertain. Germline V lookup: CDR1 SGHRS, CDR2 YFSETQ. The V end was cut by 1 base, the J end by 3 bases, with 13 bases between. This CDR3 region has 15 residues. The DNA of the CDR3 is TGCGCCAGCAGCTTGCTGGGGTTATCGGAAGAGACCCAGTACTTC. Translated, it gives CASSLLGLSEETQYF.

The chain is built from TRBV20-1 and TRBJ2-5, with 10 bases fitting TRBD2. Losses at the gene ends were 6 bases for V and 5 bases for J; bases not matched to a gene: 3. Per germline, CDR1 DFQATT and CDR2 SNEGSKA (reference sequence). This CDR3 comprises 12 residues. For the CDR3, the DNA is TGCAGTGCCAGCGGGGGGGAGGAGACCCAGTACTTC. Its translation: CSASGGEETQYF.

This chain connects TRBV18 to TRBJ2-7; 7 nucleotides match TRBD1. Trimming took 1 base from V and 7 from J; bases not matched to a gene: 4. CDR1 is KGHSH, CDR2 LQKENI, per germline. The CDR3 has 13 amino acids. As DNA, the CDR3 is TGTGCCAGCTCACCACAGACAGGGTGGGAGCAGTACGTC. Translated: CASSPQTGWEQYV.

The chain uses TRBV10-1 and TRBJ2-7; tentatively, D is TRBD1 (7 bases). The CDR3 loop spans 16 amino acids. Germline CDR1 is WNHNN and CDR2 is SYGVQD (reference sequence). The ends were cut back, 5 bases at V and 4 bases at J, with 21 bases in the middle. CDR3 in amino acids: CASSPVGGQSIYEQYF. In nucleotides, the CDR3 is TGCGCCAGCAGTCCCGTGGGGGGACAGAGTATATACGAGCAGTACTTC.

The chain's CDR3 is CASSPSAGGPISNEQFF. The CDR3 DNA reads as TGTGCCAGCAGCCCATCAGCGGGAGGCCCTATCTCCAATGAGCAGTTCTTC. V and J are TRBV7-7 and TRBJ2-1; 9 nucleotides line up with TRBD2. Trimming at V came to 5 bases and at J to 6 bases, leaving 14 bases not matched to a gene. Per germline, CDR1 SSHAT and CDR2 FNYEAQ (reference sequence). This CDR3 is 17 amino acids long.

This clonotype was recorded a few times. The CDR3 is CATSRGQGTYGYTF. As DNA, the CDR3 is TGTGCCACCAGCAGAGGACAGGGGACCTATGGCTACACCTTC. This sequence joins TRBV15 and TRBJ1-2; TRBD1 matches at 8 bases. The CDR3 spans 14 residues. Germline V lookup: CDR1 LNHNV, CDR2 YYDKDF (reference sequence). The junction had 2 bases not matched to a gene; V was cut back by 1 base and J by 4 bases.

This clonotype was recorded a few times. The V and J genes are TRBV11-2 and TRBJ2-1; 12 bases line up with TRBD2. Germline V lookup: CDR1 SGHAT, CDR2 FQNNGV. This CDR3 is built from 18 residues. Trimming took 1 base from V and 10 from J; bases not matched to a gene: 14. CDR3: CASSLGRGSSGRVSEQFF. The CDR3 bases are TGTGCCAGCAGCTTAGGCCGTGGTTCTAGCGGGAGGGTCAGCGAGCAGTTCTTC. The full variable domain, in which reference TRBV11-2 and TRBJ2-1 provide the parts outside the CDR3, is EAGVAQSPRYKIIEKRQSVAFWCNPISGHATLYWYQQILGQGPKLLIQFQNNGVVDDSQLPKDRFSAERLKGVDSTLKIQPAKLEDSAVYLCASSLGRGSSGRVSEQFFGPGTRLTVL.

The table lists this clonotype with a few counts. The chain employs TRBV18 and TRBJ1-4, with 9 bases identical to TRBD1. Germline V gene lookup returns CDR1 KGHSH and CDR2 LQKENI. Trimming removed 3 bases from V and 8 bases from J; junction bases left unmatched: 16. The CDR3 is made up of 18 amino acids. The CDR3 here is CASSPNLGQGVSTEKLFF. The CDR3 DNA sequence: TGTGCCAGCTCACCTAATTTGGGACAGGGAGTATCCACCGAAAAACTGTTTTTT.